This is a list of T cell receptor beta chains from one sample in a study of T cells in Graves' hyperthyroidism and ophthalmopathy. One entry per CDR3 protein, called by TCRdb with MiXCR from the multiplex PCR reads. The sample lists roughly 360,000 distinct CDR3 sequences, roughly 14% occurring once. The sample comprised blood. These receptors were taken from a man under 40 with Graves' hyperthyroidism that later progressed to Graves' ophthalmopathy. Each CDR3 is given without its conserved first and last residue. A D gene is named only where the DNA matches it firmly. Clone size is shown for a subset of rows, as once, few, many or a class of expanded clone.

>many|12|TRBD2|TRBV7-9
ASSSGRGAGEQY
>many|13|.|TRBV28
ASRGPGTDGNEQF
>few|11|.|TRBV27
ASSLPTRNEQF
>many|12|.|TRBV2
ASRRGTSNQPQH
>.|12|TRBD2|TRBV20-1
SALRGGALHEQY
>many|11|.|TRBV3-1
AIADGRNTEAF
>many|12|TRBD2|TRBV30
AWSDSGGGDTQY
>few|12|.|TRBV20-1
SARDRGSDTEAF
>few|14|.|TRBV5-1
ASSGSGLSGANVLT
>few|13|.|TRBV27
ASSLWRSSYNEQF
>many|11|.|TRBV2
ASSGQGGDTQY
>many|13|.|TRBV28
ASSTGSANSNTQY
>many|11|.|TRBV10-3
AIRGTSDTEAF
>.|14|.|TRBV7-6
ASSLGSRVSNQPQH
>many|13|TRBD1|TRBV6-1
ASRLGTASGNTIY
>.|11|.|TRBV9
ASSVDPGNEQY
>many|12|TRBD1|TRBV29-1
SVALGQGLYGYT
>.|12|.|TRBV5-6
ASSIRTVFYGYT
>.|11|.|TRBV19
ASSFTGTGELF
>few|13|.|TRBV5-5
ASSLRPGPGNTIY
>once|12|TRBD2|TRBV20-1
SARLRGGLYEQY
>few|11|.|TRBV5-1
ASSLRDNDEQY
>few|13|.|TRBV7-6
ASGLRTGSNEKLF
>many|13|.|TRBV3-1
ASSQVAGSNQPQH
>few|13|TRBD1|TRBV6-2/TRBV6-3
ASAPQGAPFYEQY
>.|11|.|TRBV2
ASIKGVSYEQY
>.|14|TRBD2|TRBV5-1
ASSLPRAGGGETQH
>many|10|.|TRBV11-2
ASSPQNTEAF
>few|14|TRBD1|TRBV6-2/TRBV6-3
ASSYLQGTGNSPLH